This T cell receptor beta chain was sequenced for a study of identical twins. MiXCR, applied by TCRdb to the 5' RACE reads, yields one record per CDR3 protein. Here the sample spans roughly 750,000 distinct CDR3 sequences, about 20% being singletons. These records were also assigned to another study, of T cells expressing NK-cell markers.

The sequenced material came from PBMCs. This TCR derives from a woman aged 18 to 35 in good health.

CDR3 loop: CASSYATLGETQYF. In nucleotides, the CDR3 is TGTGCCAGCAGTTACGCTACCCTGGGAGAGACCCAGTACTTC. The J gene is TRBJ2-5, the V gene TRBV6-5; no reliable D call. The CDR3 loop spans 14 amino acids. The ends were cut back, 2 bases at V and 4 bases at J, with 11 bases in the middle. Germline CDR1 reads MNHEY; CDR2 reads SVGAGI.